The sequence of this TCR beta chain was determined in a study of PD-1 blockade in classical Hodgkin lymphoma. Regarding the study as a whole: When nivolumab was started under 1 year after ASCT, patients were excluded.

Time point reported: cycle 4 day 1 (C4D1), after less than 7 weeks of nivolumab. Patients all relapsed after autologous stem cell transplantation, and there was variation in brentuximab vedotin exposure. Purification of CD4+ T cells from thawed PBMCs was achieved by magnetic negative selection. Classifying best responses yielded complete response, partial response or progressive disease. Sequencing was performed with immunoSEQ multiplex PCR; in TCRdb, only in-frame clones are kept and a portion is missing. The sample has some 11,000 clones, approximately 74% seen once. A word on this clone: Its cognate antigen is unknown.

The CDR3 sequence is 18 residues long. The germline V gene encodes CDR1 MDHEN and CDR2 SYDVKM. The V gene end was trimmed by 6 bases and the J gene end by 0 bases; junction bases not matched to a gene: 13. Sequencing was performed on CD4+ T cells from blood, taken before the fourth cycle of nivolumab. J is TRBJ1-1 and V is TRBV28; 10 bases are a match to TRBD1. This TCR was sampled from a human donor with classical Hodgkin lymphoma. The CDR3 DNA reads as TGTGCCAGCAGCGGCATACTCGGACAGGGGGGGATGAACACTGAAGCTTTCTTT. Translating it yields CASSGILGQGGMNTEAFF.